This T cell receptor beta chain is from a study of blood T cell repertoires in COVID-19. Study background: Two negative PCRs, clearance, or symptom resolution characterized the recovered Cohort 3 donors.

The CDR3 covers 16 residues. With 3 bases clipped from V and 6 bases from J, the junction kept 9 bases outside the gene matches. Germline CDR1 and CDR2: MNHNS and SASEGT. The data were produced by immunoSEQ multiplex PCR, yet TCRdb's version contains in-frame clones alone and is incomplete. The sample records more than 300,000 clones, approximately 87% being singletons. Sequenced: PBMCs or T cells enriched from blood (not recorded which). The receptor was derived from a man aged 35-49 years in a cohort exposed to, infected with or recovered from COVID-19 (not recorded which). V and J are TRBV6-1 and TRBJ1-1; 11 nucleotides align to TRBD1. CDR3 in amino acids: CASSDPGTGGKPEAFF. CDR3 nucleotides: TGTGCCAGCAGTGACCCCGGGACAGGGGGTAAACCTGAAGCTTTCTTT.